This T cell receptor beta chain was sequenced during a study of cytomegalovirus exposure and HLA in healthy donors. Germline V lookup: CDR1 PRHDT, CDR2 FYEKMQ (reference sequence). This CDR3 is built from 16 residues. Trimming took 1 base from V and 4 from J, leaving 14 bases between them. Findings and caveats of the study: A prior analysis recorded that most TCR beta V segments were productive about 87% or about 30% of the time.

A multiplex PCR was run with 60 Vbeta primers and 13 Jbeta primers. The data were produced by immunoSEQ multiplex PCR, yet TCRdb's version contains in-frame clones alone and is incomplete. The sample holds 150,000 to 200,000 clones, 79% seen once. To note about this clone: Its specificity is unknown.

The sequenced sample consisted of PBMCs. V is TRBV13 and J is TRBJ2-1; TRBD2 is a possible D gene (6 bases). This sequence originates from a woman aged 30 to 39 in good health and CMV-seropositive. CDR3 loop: CASSLDDGSQYNEQFF. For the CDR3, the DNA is TGTGCCAGCAGCTTAGACGACGGGAGCCAATACAATGAGCAGTTCTTC.